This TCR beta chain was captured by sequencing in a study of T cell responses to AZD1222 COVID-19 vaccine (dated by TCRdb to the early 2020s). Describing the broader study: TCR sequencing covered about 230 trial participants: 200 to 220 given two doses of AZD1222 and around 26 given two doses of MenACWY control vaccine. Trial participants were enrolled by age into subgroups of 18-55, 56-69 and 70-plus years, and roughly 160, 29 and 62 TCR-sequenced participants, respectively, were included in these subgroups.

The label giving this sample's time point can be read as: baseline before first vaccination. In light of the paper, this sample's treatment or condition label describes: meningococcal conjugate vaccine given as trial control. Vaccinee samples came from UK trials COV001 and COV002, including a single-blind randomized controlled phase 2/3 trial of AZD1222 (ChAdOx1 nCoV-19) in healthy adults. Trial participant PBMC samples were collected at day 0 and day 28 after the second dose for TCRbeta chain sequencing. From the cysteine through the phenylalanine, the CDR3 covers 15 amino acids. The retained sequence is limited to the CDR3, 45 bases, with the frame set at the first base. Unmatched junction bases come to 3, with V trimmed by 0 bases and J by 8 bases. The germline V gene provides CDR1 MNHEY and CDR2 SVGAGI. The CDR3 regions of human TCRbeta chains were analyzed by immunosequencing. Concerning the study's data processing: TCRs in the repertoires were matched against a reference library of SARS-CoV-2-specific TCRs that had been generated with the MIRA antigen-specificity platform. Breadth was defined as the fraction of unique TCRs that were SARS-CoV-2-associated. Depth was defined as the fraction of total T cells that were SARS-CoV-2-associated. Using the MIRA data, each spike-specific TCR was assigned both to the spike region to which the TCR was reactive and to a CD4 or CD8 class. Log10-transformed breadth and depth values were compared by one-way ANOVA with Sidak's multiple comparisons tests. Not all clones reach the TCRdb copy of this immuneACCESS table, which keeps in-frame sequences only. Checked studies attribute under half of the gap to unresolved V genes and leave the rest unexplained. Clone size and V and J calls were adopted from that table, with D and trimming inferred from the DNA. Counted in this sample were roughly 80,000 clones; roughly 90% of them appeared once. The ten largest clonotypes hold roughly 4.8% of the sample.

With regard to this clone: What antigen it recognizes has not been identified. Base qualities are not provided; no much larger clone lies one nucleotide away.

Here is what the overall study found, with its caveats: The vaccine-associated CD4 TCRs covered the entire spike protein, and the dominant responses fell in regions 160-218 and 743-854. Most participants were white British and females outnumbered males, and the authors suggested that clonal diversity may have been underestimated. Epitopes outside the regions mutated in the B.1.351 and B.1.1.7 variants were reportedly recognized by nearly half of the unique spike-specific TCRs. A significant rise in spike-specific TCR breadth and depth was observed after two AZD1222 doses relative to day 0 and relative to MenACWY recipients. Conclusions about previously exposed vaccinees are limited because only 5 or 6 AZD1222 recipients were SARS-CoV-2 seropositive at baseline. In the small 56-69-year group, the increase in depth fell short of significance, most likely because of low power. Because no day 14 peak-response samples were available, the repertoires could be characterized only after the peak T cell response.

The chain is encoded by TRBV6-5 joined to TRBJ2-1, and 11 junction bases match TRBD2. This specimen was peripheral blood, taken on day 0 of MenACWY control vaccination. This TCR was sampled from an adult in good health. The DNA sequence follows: TGTGCCAGCAGTTACTCCGGGACTAGCGGATATGAGCAGTTCTTC. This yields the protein CASSYSGTSGYEQFF.